This is a list of T cell receptor beta chains from one sample in a study of blood T cell repertoires in COVID-19. Sequencing used immunoSEQ multiplex PCR; TCRdb keeps in-frame clones, though not all of them. The sample lists about 76,000 clones; around 90% were seen once. The sample was peripheral blood. The source is a human donor in a cohort sampled during active COVID-19. Each CDR3 is given with its conserved first and last residue. Each record gives: clone size, D gene, J gene, V gene, CDR3 protein, CDR3 DNA. A D gene is named only where the DNA matches it firmly. For some rows the clone size is stated as once, few or many, or as a class when expanded; others skip it.

clone size: .
D gene: .
J gene: TRBJ2-1
V gene: TRBV5-8
CDR3 protein: CASSPVRGGTYNEQFF
CDR3 DNA: TGTGCCAGCTCCCCGGTAAGGGGGGGCACCTACAATGAGCAGTTCTTC

clone size: once
D gene: TRBD1
J gene: TRBJ1-6
V gene: TRBV19
CDR3 protein: CASSDRDSLYSPLHF
CDR3 DNA: TGTGCCAGTAGCGACAGGGATTCGCTTTATTCACCCCTCCACTTT

clone size: once
D gene: TRBD1
J gene: TRBJ2-7
V gene: TRBV6-5
CDR3 protein: CASSYLAGGPYEQYF
CDR3 DNA: TGTGCCAGCAGTTACCTTGCAGGGGGCCCCTACGAGCAGTACTTC

clone size: .
D gene: .
J gene: TRBJ1-2
V gene: TRBV7-2
CDR3 protein: CASSLDGNYGYTF
CDR3 DNA: TGTGCCAGCAGCTTAGACGGGAACTATGGCTACACCTTC

clone size: .
D gene: .
J gene: TRBJ1-1
V gene: TRBV10-3
CDR3 protein: CAIRREEPNTEAFF
CDR3 DNA: TGTGCCATCAGGCGGGAGGAGCCGAACACTGAAGCTTTCTTT

clone size: .
D gene: .
J gene: TRBJ1-2
V gene: TRBV15
CDR3 protein: CATQQGPDYGYTF
CDR3 DNA: TGTGCCACACAGCAGGGGCCTGACTATGGCTACACCTTC

clone size: .
D gene: TRBD1
J gene: TRBJ2-3
V gene: TRBV9
CDR3 protein: CASNRDRGTDTQYF
CDR3 DNA: TGTGCCAGCAACCGGGACAGGGGTACAGATACGCAGTATTTT

clone size: .
D gene: .
J gene: TRBJ2-3
V gene: TRBV3-1/TRBV3-2
CDR3 protein: CASSLGTHLGDTQYF
CDR3 DNA: TGTGCCAGCAGCTTAGGAACCCACCTAGGAGATACGCAGTATTTT

clone size: once
D gene: .
J gene: TRBJ2-7
V gene: TRBV11-2
CDR3 protein: CASSPRQVGTYEQYF
CDR3 DNA: TGTGCCAGCAGCCCTCGACAGGTTGGAACCTACGAGCAGTACTTC

clone size: once
D gene: .
J gene: TRBJ2-3
V gene: TRBV27
CDR3 protein: CASSAPQGISTDTQYF
CDR3 DNA: TGTGCCAGCAGTGCCCCGCAGGGTATTAGCACAGATACGCAGTATTTT

clone size: .
D gene: TRBD2
J gene: TRBJ2-5
V gene: TRBV12-3/TRBV12-4
CDR3 protein: CASSFGGGETQYF
CDR3 DNA: TGTGCCAGCAGTTTTGGGGGAGGGGAGACCCAGTACTTC

clone size: .
D gene: .
J gene: TRBJ1-1
V gene: TRBV7-9
CDR3 protein: CASSFSSGNTEAFF
CDR3 DNA: TGTGCCAGCAGCTTTAGCTCGGGGAACACTGAAGCTTTCTTT

clone size: .
D gene: TRBD1
J gene: TRBJ2-7
V gene: TRBV6-2/TRBV6-3
CDR3 protein: CASSHEGQGEDEQYF
CDR3 DNA: TGTGCCAGCAGTCACGAGGGACAGGGTGAAGACGAGCAGTACTTC

clone size: .
D gene: .
J gene: TRBJ2-2
V gene: TRBV5-1
CDR3 protein: CASSLAAGTHTGELFF
CDR3 DNA: TGCGCCAGCAGCTTGGCCGCAGGGACTCACACCGGGGAGCTGTTTTTT

clone size: .
D gene: .
J gene: TRBJ1-4
V gene: TRBV2
CDR3 protein: CASSRGFEATNEKLFF
CDR3 DNA: TGTGCCAGCAGTCGGGGTTTTGAAGCAACTAATGAAAAACTGTTTTTT

clone size: .
D gene: .
J gene: TRBJ1-1
V gene: TRBV12-5
CDR3 protein: CASGFLGSVNTEAFF
CDR3 DNA: TGTGCTAGTGGTTTCCTGGGGAGCGTAAACACTGAAGCTTTCTTT

clone size: .
D gene: TRBD1
J gene: TRBJ1-3
V gene: TRBV4-1
CDR3 protein: CASSQANDRADTIYF
CDR3 DNA: TGCGCCAGCAGCCAAGCAAATGACAGGGCAGACACCATATATTTT

clone size: .
D gene: .
J gene: TRBJ1-2
V gene: TRBV6-6
CDR3 protein: CASSFLQTPNYGYTF
CDR3 DNA: TGTGCCAGCAGTTTCCTCCAGACTCCTAACTATGGCTACACCTTC

clone size: once
D gene: .
J gene: TRBJ1-5
V gene: TRBV10-3
CDR3 protein: CAISETPGYSNQPQHF
CDR3 DNA: TGTGCCATCAGTGAAACACCCGGGTATAGCAATCAGCCCCAGCATTTT

clone size: .
D gene: TRBD1
J gene: TRBJ1-6
V gene: TRBV7-2
CDR3 protein: CASSVRQGYNSPLHF
CDR3 DNA: TGTGCCAGCAGCGTAAGACAGGGTTATAATTCACCCCTCCACTTT

clone size: .
D gene: .
J gene: TRBJ1-2
V gene: TRBV7-9
CDR3 protein: CASSLLLGFGGYGYTF
CDR3 DNA: TGTGCCAGCAGCTTACTGCTAGGGTTCGGGGGCTATGGCTACACCTTC

clone size: .
D gene: TRBD1
J gene: TRBJ1-2
V gene: TRBV5-1
CDR3 protein: CASSTTGVNYGYTF
CDR3 DNA: TGCGCCAGCAGCACGACAGGGGTTAACTATGGCTACACCTTC

clone size: .
D gene: TRBD2
J gene: TRBJ2-3
V gene: TRBV10-3
CDR3 protein: CAISNHGTSGGVTDTQYF
CDR3 DNA: TGTGCCATCAGTAACCACGGGACTAGCGGGGGGGTCACAGATACGCAGTATTTT

clone size: .
D gene: .
J gene: TRBJ1-2
V gene: TRBV20-1
CDR3 protein: CSARERRGYTF
CDR3 DNA: TGCAGTGCTAGAGAACGTCGGGGCTACACCTTC

clone size: once
D gene: .
J gene: TRBJ2-7
V gene: TRBV7-9
CDR3 protein: CASSPTATSFWDEQYF
CDR3 DNA: TGTGCCAGCAGCCCTACGGCGACTAGTTTTTGGGACGAGCAGTACTTC

clone size: .
D gene: TRBD1
J gene: TRBJ1-1
V gene: TRBV5-1
CDR3 protein: CASSDIIQGSAEAFF
CDR3 DNA: TGCGCCAGCAGCGACATAATACAGGGGAGCGCTGAAGCTTTCTTT

clone size: once
D gene: .
J gene: TRBJ2-1
V gene: TRBV5-4
CDR3 protein: CASSLLWASNNEQFF
CDR3 DNA: TGTGCCAGCAGCTTGCTCTGGGCTTCTAACAATGAGCAGTTCTTC

clone size: .
D gene: TRBD1
J gene: TRBJ2-5
V gene: TRBV27
CDR3 protein: CASRNVQGAETQYF
CDR3 DNA: TGTGCCAGCAGGAACGTACAGGGGGCCGAGACCCAGTACTTC

clone size: .
D gene: TRBD1
J gene: TRBJ2-2
V gene: TRBV6-5
CDR3 protein: CASSYSRTGETGELFF
CDR3 DNA: TGTGCCAGCAGTTACTCGAGGACAGGGGAGACCGGGGAGCTGTTTTTT

clone size: .
D gene: .
J gene: TRBJ1-4
V gene: TRBV5-1
CDR3 protein: CASRVSGETNEKLFF
CDR3 DNA: TGCGCCAGCAGGGTATCAGGGGAAACTAATGAAAAACTGTTTTTT

clone size: once
D gene: .
J gene: TRBJ2-2
V gene: TRBV9
CDR3 protein: CASSFRFGGELFF
CDR3 DNA: TGTGCCAGCAGCTTCCGGTTCGGTGGGGAGCTGTTTTTT

clone size: .
D gene: TRBD1
J gene: TRBJ1-5
V gene: TRBV2
CDR3 protein: CASHDRVANQPQHF
CDR3 DNA: TGTGCCAGTCACGACAGGGTGGCGAATCAGCCCCAGCATTTT

clone size: few
D gene: .
J gene: TRBJ1-2
V gene: TRBV7-9
CDR3 protein: CASSLGQAITYGYTF
CDR3 DNA: TGTGCCAGCAGCTTAGGACAGGCTATAACTTATGGCTACACCTTC

clone size: .
D gene: .
J gene: TRBJ2-5
V gene: TRBV5-4
CDR3 protein: CASSTPGVQETQYF
CDR3 DNA: TGTGCCAGCAGCACCCCGGGAGTACAGGAGACCCAGTACTTC

clone size: once
D gene: .
J gene: TRBJ1-3
V gene: TRBV10-3
CDR3 protein: CAIRPTGIGNTIYF
CDR3 DNA: TGTGCCATCAGGCCCACAGGGATTGGAAACACCATATATTTT

clone size: .
D gene: TRBD1
J gene: TRBJ2-3
V gene: TRBV7-6
CDR3 protein: CASSLGAGGADTQYF
CDR3 DNA: TGTGCCAGCAGCTTAGGGGCAGGGGGCGCAGATACGCAGTATTTT

clone size: .
D gene: .
J gene: TRBJ1-4
V gene: TRBV6-2/TRBV6-3
CDR3 protein: CASSPQGRGKLFF
CDR3 DNA: TGTGCCAGCAGTCCCCAGGGAAGAGGAAAACTGTTTTTT

clone size: .
D gene: TRBD1
J gene: TRBJ1-1
V gene: TRBV7-8
CDR3 protein: CASSLEDRGLSRSGAFF
CDR3 DNA: TGTGCCAGCAGCTTAGAAGACAGGGGCCTTTCTCGTAGTGGAGCTTTCTTT

clone size: .
D gene: .
J gene: TRBJ1-2
V gene: TRBV7-2
CDR3 protein: CASSLDHQGTAGYTF
CDR3 DNA: TGTGCCAGCAGCTTAGATCACCAGGGGACGGCCGGCTACACCTTC

clone size: .
D gene: TRBD1
J gene: TRBJ1-2
V gene: TRBV6-5
CDR3 protein: CATHYRGSNYGYTF
CDR3 DNA: TGTGCCACACACTACAGGGGATCTAACTATGGCTACACCTTC

clone size: once
D gene: .
J gene: TRBJ1-4
V gene: TRBV21-1
CDR3 protein: CASSIAGTGPFEGEKLFF
CDR3 DNA: TGTGCCAGCAGCATCGCCGGGACAGGTCCTTTCGAGGGTGAAAAACTGTTTTTT

clone size: .
D gene: TRBD2
J gene: TRBJ2-1
V gene: TRBV5-4
CDR3 protein: CASSRGGSNSYNEQFF
CDR3 DNA: TGTGCCAGCAGCCGCGGGGGGTCAAACTCCTACAATGAGCAGTTCTTC

clone size: .
D gene: .
J gene: TRBJ1-4
V gene: TRBV7-8
CDR3 protein: CASSLAEGFRSENEKLFF
CDR3 DNA: TGTGCCAGCAGCTTAGCCGAGGGATTCCGGTCCGAGAATGAAAAACTGTTTTTT

clone size: .
D gene: TRBD2
J gene: TRBJ2-2
V gene: TRBV7-2
CDR3 protein: CASSSHSGGASSGELFF
CDR3 DNA: TGTGCCAGCAGCTCCCATAGCGGGGGGGCATCAAGCGGGGAGCTGTTTTTT

clone size: .
D gene: .
J gene: TRBJ1-4
V gene: TRBV19
CDR3 protein: CASSIGRGAANEKLFF
CDR3 DNA: TGTGCCAGTAGTATAGGCAGAGGCGCGGCTAATGAAAAACTGTTTTTT

clone size: once
D gene: .
J gene: TRBJ1-1
V gene: TRBV6-5
CDR3 protein: CASSYPQGTEAFF
CDR3 DNA: TGTGCCAGCAGTTACCCCCAGGGTACTGAAGCTTTCTTT

clone size: .
D gene: .
J gene: TRBJ2-7
V gene: TRBV7-2
CDR3 protein: CASSSPVEQYF
CDR3 DNA: TGTGCCAGCAGCAGCCCGGTCGAGCAGTACTTC

clone size: .
D gene: TRBD1
J gene: TRBJ1-1
V gene: TRBV12-5
CDR3 protein: CASVPGQPYRTTEAFF
CDR3 DNA: TGTGCTAGTGTTCCGGGACAGCCCTATCGGACCACTGAAGCTTTCTTT

clone size: .
D gene: TRBD1
J gene: TRBJ2-3
V gene: TRBV7-2
CDR3 protein: CASSWRTGLTDTQYF
CDR3 DNA: TGTGCCAGCAGCTGGCGGACAGGGCTCACAGATACGCAGTATTTT

clone size: .
D gene: .
J gene: TRBJ1-6
V gene: TRBV7-9
CDR3 protein: CASSSLRGLAIGSPLHF
CDR3 DNA: TGTGCCAGCAGCTCTCTTAGGGGCTTAGCAATAGGTTCACCCCTCCACTTT

clone size: .
D gene: TRBD1
J gene: TRBJ2-1
V gene: TRBV23-1
CDR3 protein: CASSQEPGQGYEQFF
CDR3 DNA: TGCGCCAGCAGTCAGGAACCGGGACAGGGTTATGAGCAGTTCTTC

clone size: .
D gene: .
J gene: TRBJ2-5
V gene: TRBV7-8
CDR3 protein: CASSRRETQYF
CDR3 DNA: TGTGCCAGCAGTCGACGAGAGACCCAGTACTTC

clone size: .
D gene: .
J gene: TRBJ1-2
V gene: TRBV5-6
CDR3 protein: CASSLGGGGYTF
CDR3 DNA: TGTGCCAGCAGCTTGGGAGGGGGTGGCTACACCTTC

clone size: .
D gene: TRBD1
J gene: TRBJ2-7
V gene: TRBV11-3
CDR3 protein: CASSLGQPYEQYF
CDR3 DNA: TGTGCCAGCAGCTTGGGACAGCCCTACGAGCAGTACTTC

clone size: .
D gene: .
J gene: TRBJ2-5
V gene: TRBV29-1
CDR3 protein: CSVDEGGETQYF
CDR3 DNA: TGCAGCGTTGACGAGGGTGGGGAGACCCAGTACTTC

clone size: .
D gene: TRBD1
J gene: TRBJ1-1
V gene: TRBV2
CDR3 protein: CASTGQENTEAFF
CDR3 DNA: TGTGCCAGCACCGGACAGGAGAACACTGAAGCTTTCTTT

clone size: .
D gene: .
J gene: TRBJ2-5
V gene: TRBV12-5
CDR3 protein: CATSPGEETQYF
CDR3 DNA: TGTGCTACTAGTCCGGGGGAAGAGACCCAGTACTTC

clone size: .
D gene: .
J gene: TRBJ2-7
V gene: TRBV9
CDR3 protein: CASSVDQAASYEQYF
CDR3 DNA: TGTGCCAGCAGCGTAGACCAGGCAGCAAGCTACGAGCAGTACTTC